The rows below give T cell receptor beta chains drawn from one sample of a study of cytomegalovirus exposure and HLA in healthy donors. Libraries were prepared by immunoSEQ multiplex PCR; TCRdb keeps only in-frame clonotypes and omits some of them. The table includes tens of thousands of clones, approximately 60% detected once. The sequenced sample was PBMCs. The receptors derive from a woman aged 45-65 years in good health and CMV-seronegative. CDR3s include the opening cysteine and the closing phenylalanine or tryptophan. D genes are given only for firm matches. Size tells how often a clone was seen (once, few, many) or the class of an expanded clone, and some rows leave it out.

cdr3_nt: TGTGCCAGCAGTGAAGTTGGCGAGGATGGCTACACCTTC
cdr3_aa: CASSEVGEDGYTF
d_call: -
clone_size: -
j_call: TRBJ1-2
v_call: TRBV2

cdr3_nt: TGTGCCAGCAGCCTAGCGGGAGTATACAATGAGCAGTTCTTC
cdr3_aa: CASSLAGVYNEQFF
d_call: TRBD2
clone_size: few
j_call: TRBJ2-1
v_call: TRBV7-3

cdr3_nt: TGTGCCAGCAGCTTATTCGAGGTCCCCTACGAGCAGTACTTC
cdr3_aa: CASSLFEVPYEQYF
d_call: -
clone_size: -
j_call: TRBJ2-7
v_call: TRBV7-8

cdr3_nt: TGTGCCAGCAGCCGGGCGGGGAATTACAATGAGCAGTTCTTC
cdr3_aa: CASSRAGNYNEQFF
d_call: -
clone_size: -
j_call: TRBJ2-1
v_call: TRBV7-9

cdr3_nt: TGTGCCAGCAGCAGGGGCAGGGGGGACTACGAGCAGTACTTC
cdr3_aa: CASSRGRGDYEQYF
d_call: -
clone_size: -
j_call: TRBJ2-7
v_call: TRBV5-6

cdr3_nt: TGTGCCAGCAGCTACCTAGCGGGATTATCCTCTAGCACAGATACGCAGTATTTT
cdr3_aa: CASSYLAGLSSSTDTQYF
d_call: TRBD2
clone_size: once
j_call: TRBJ2-3
v_call: TRBV5-6

cdr3_nt: TGTGCCAGTAAAAACAGGCGCCCTCAAGAGACCCAGTACTTC
cdr3_aa: CASKNRRPQETQYF
d_call: -
clone_size: -
j_call: TRBJ2-5
v_call: TRBV7-2

cdr3_nt: TGCGCCAGCAGCTTGGCCAGGACAGGGACCGATTACGAGCAGTACTTC
cdr3_aa: CASSLARTGTDYEQYF
d_call: TRBD1
clone_size: -
j_call: TRBJ2-7
v_call: TRBV5-1

cdr3_nt: TGTGCCAGCAGTTCCGCACAGGGCTCCTACGAGCAGTACTTC
cdr3_aa: CASSSAQGSYEQYF
d_call: -
clone_size: -
j_call: TRBJ2-7
v_call: TRBV27

cdr3_nt: TGTGCCACCCTCGAGGGCTACACCTTC
cdr3_aa: CATLEGYTF
d_call: -
clone_size: -
j_call: TRBJ1-2
v_call: TRBV27

cdr3_nt: TGTGCCAGCAGCGGCGGCATCTCCTACGAGCAGTACTTC
cdr3_aa: CASSGGISYEQYF
d_call: -
clone_size: -
j_call: TRBJ2-7
v_call: TRBV7-2

cdr3_nt: TGTGCCAGCAGCCCCAGGGGGAACACTGAAGCTTTCTTT
cdr3_aa: CASSPRGNTEAFF
d_call: -
clone_size: -
j_call: TRBJ1-1
v_call: TRBV11-2

cdr3_nt: TGCGCCAGCAGCCAAGAAGGCAGGGCCGATAGCTATGGCTACACCTTC
cdr3_aa: CASSQEGRADSYGYTF
d_call: -
clone_size: -
j_call: TRBJ1-2
v_call: TRBV4-1

cdr3_nt: TGTGCCAGCAGCCCCAGGTCCGGCGAGCAGTACTTC
cdr3_aa: CASSPRSGEQYF
d_call: -
clone_size: -
j_call: TRBJ2-7
v_call: TRBV5-4

cdr3_nt: TGCAGCGTTGAAGTCCCGGGACAGACTAACTATGGCTACACCTTC
cdr3_aa: CSVEVPGQTNYGYTF
d_call: TRBD1
clone_size: -
j_call: TRBJ1-2
v_call: TRBV29-1

cdr3_nt: TGTGCCAGCAGTGAAGCGGGGGCAGACTTCTATGGCTACACCTTC
cdr3_aa: CASSEAGADFYGYTF
d_call: -
clone_size: -
j_call: TRBJ1-2
v_call: TRBV2

cdr3_nt: TGTGCCAGCAGTGCTTGGGAGGGTGAGCAGTTCTTC
cdr3_aa: CASSAWEGEQFF
d_call: TRBD2
clone_size: -
j_call: TRBJ2-1
v_call: TRBV2

cdr3_nt: TGTGCCAGCACCGGAGCAGCTAACTATGGCTACACCTTC
cdr3_aa: CASTGAANYGYTF
d_call: -
clone_size: -
j_call: TRBJ1-2
v_call: TRBV28

cdr3_nt: TGTGCCAGCAGGGTTGGGCACGACAGGGTCTATGGCTACACCTTC
cdr3_aa: CASRVGHDRVYGYTF
d_call: TRBD1
clone_size: once
j_call: TRBJ1-2
v_call: TRBV5-4

cdr3_nt: TGTGCCAGCTCACTCTTAAACATGAACACCGGGGAGCTGTTTTTT
cdr3_aa: CASSLLNMNTGELFF
d_call: -
clone_size: many
j_call: TRBJ2-2
v_call: TRBV18

cdr3_nt: TGTGCCAGCAGTTTCGGACAGGGGAGTCAGCCCCAGCATTTT
cdr3_aa: CASSFGQGSQPQHF
d_call: TRBD1
clone_size: few
j_call: TRBJ1-5
v_call: TRBV6-6

cdr3_nt: TGTGCCAGCAGCGGACAGGTCGGCACTGAAGCTTTCTTT
cdr3_aa: CASSGQVGTEAFF
d_call: TRBD1
clone_size: few
j_call: TRBJ1-1
v_call: TRBV6-1

cdr3_nt: TGTGCCAGCAGTTTATTGCGAGAGACCCAGTACTTC
cdr3_aa: CASSLLRETQYF
d_call: -
clone_size: -
j_call: TRBJ2-5
v_call: TRBV28

cdr3_nt: TGCGCCAGCAGCCCGACAGGGGCGGGTGGCTACACCTTC
cdr3_aa: CASSPTGAGGYTF
d_call: TRBD1
clone_size: few
j_call: TRBJ1-2
v_call: TRBV5-1

cdr3_nt: TGCGCCAGCAGCTTGGGGCCGGGACAGGGGGACACCGGGGAGCTGTTTTTT
cdr3_aa: CASSLGPGQGDTGELFF
d_call: TRBD1
clone_size: -
j_call: TRBJ2-2
v_call: TRBV5-1

cdr3_nt: TGTGCCAGCAGTTTCGGGTTGGTGGGGCAGGCTGAAGCTTTCTTT
cdr3_aa: CASSFGLVGQAEAFF
d_call: -
clone_size: -
j_call: TRBJ1-1
v_call: TRBV28

cdr3_nt: TGTGCCAGCAGCTTAGTGCGGGTCACTGAAGCTTTCTTT
cdr3_aa: CASSLVRVTEAFF
d_call: -
clone_size: -
j_call: TRBJ1-1
v_call: TRBV11-1

cdr3_nt: TGCGCCAGCAGCCAAAGACTAGCGGGAGGGTACAATGAGCAGTTCTTC
cdr3_aa: CASSQRLAGGYNEQFF
d_call: TRBD2
clone_size: once
j_call: TRBJ2-1
v_call: TRBV4-3

cdr3_nt: TGCGCCAGCAGCTTGGAGAGGGAACTTGAAGCTTTCTTT
cdr3_aa: CASSLERELEAFF
d_call: -
clone_size: once
j_call: TRBJ1-1
v_call: TRBV5-1

cdr3_nt: TGCGCCAGCAGCTTGACGGGGTCAACTGAAGCTTTCTTT
cdr3_aa: CASSLTGSTEAFF
d_call: -
clone_size: -
j_call: TRBJ1-1
v_call: TRBV5-1

cdr3_nt: TGCGCCAGCAGTGCGGGTGGCACAGATACGCAGTATTTT
cdr3_aa: CASSAGGTDTQYF
d_call: -
clone_size: -
j_call: TRBJ2-3
v_call: TRBV5-1

cdr3_nt: TGTGCCAGCAGTGAAGCCTCGGGGCGGGGAAACCAAGAGACCCAGTACTTC
cdr3_aa: CASSEASGRGNQETQYF
d_call: -
clone_size: -
j_call: TRBJ2-5
v_call: TRBV2

cdr3_nt: TGTGCCAGCAGCGCCCGAACAGGGAGCTCTGGAAACACCATATATTTT
cdr3_aa: CASSARTGSSGNTIYF
d_call: -
clone_size: few
j_call: TRBJ1-3
v_call: TRBV7-9

cdr3_nt: TGCGCCAGCAGCTTGGTCGCAGGGAAAGGAAACACCATATATTTT
cdr3_aa: CASSLVAGKGNTIYF
d_call: -
clone_size: -
j_call: TRBJ1-3
v_call: TRBV5-1

cdr3_nt: TGTGCCAGCAGGGGACAGTTGAACACTGAAGCTTTCTTT
cdr3_aa: CASRGQLNTEAFF
d_call: TRBD1
clone_size: -
j_call: TRBJ1-1
v_call: TRBV28

cdr3_nt: TGCGCCAGCAGCCAAAGCGGTACGCAGTATTTT
cdr3_aa: CASSQSGTQYF
d_call: -
clone_size: -
j_call: TRBJ2-3
v_call: TRBV4-1

cdr3_nt: TGTGCCAGCAGCTTAGCGATGGCGGAGTTTCAAGAGACCCAGTACTTC
cdr3_aa: CASSLAMAEFQETQYF
d_call: -
clone_size: -
j_call: TRBJ2-5
v_call: TRBV7-2

cdr3_nt: TGTGCCAGTAGTATCATAGTCATCTCGGCGGGTGGGACTGAAGCTTTCTTT
cdr3_aa: CASSIIVISAGGTEAFF
d_call: -
clone_size: -
j_call: TRBJ1-1
v_call: TRBV19

cdr3_nt: TGCGCCAGCAGATCCGACAGATTGGGCTACACCTTC
cdr3_aa: CASRSDRLGYTF
d_call: -
clone_size: -
j_call: TRBJ1-2
v_call: TRBV5-1

cdr3_nt: TGTGCCAGCAGCTGGGCACAGAACACTGAAGCTTTCTTT
cdr3_aa: CASSWAQNTEAFF
d_call: -
clone_size: -
j_call: TRBJ1-1
v_call: TRBV13

cdr3_nt: TGTGCCAGCAGGTCCGGGACAGGGGATCAGCCCCAGCATTTT
cdr3_aa: CASRSGTGDQPQHF
d_call: TRBD1
clone_size: once
j_call: TRBJ1-5
v_call: TRBV7-9

cdr3_nt: TGCGCCAGCAGCTTGGCCGGGCAGGGGGCTGGGAACACCATATATTTT
cdr3_aa: CASSLAGQGAGNTIYF
d_call: TRBD1
clone_size: -
j_call: TRBJ1-3
v_call: TRBV5-1

cdr3_nt: TGTGCCAGCTCACTTTCTGAGGTACCCCAAGAGACCCAGTACTTC
cdr3_aa: CASSLSEVPQETQYF
d_call: -
clone_size: -
j_call: TRBJ2-5
v_call: TRBV18

cdr3_nt: TGCAGCGTTGAGAGAGGGGGCGGCGAGCAGTACTTC
cdr3_aa: CSVERGGGEQYF
d_call: TRBD1
clone_size: few
j_call: TRBJ2-7
v_call: TRBV29-1

cdr3_nt: TGTGCCACCAGCAGGGAACTAGGCTCCTACGAGCAGTACTTC
cdr3_aa: CATSRELGSYEQYF
d_call: -
clone_size: -
j_call: TRBJ2-7
v_call: TRBV15

cdr3_nt: TGTGCCAGCAGCTTAGTAGCAGCGAGCTATGGCTACACCTTC
cdr3_aa: CASSLVAASYGYTF
d_call: -
clone_size: few
j_call: TRBJ1-2
v_call: TRBV7-9

cdr3_nt: TGTGCCAGCAGTGAGAGGACAGGGGGCTTGAACTATGGCTACACCTTC
cdr3_aa: CASSERTGGLNYGYTF
d_call: TRBD1
clone_size: -
j_call: TRBJ1-2
v_call: TRBV2